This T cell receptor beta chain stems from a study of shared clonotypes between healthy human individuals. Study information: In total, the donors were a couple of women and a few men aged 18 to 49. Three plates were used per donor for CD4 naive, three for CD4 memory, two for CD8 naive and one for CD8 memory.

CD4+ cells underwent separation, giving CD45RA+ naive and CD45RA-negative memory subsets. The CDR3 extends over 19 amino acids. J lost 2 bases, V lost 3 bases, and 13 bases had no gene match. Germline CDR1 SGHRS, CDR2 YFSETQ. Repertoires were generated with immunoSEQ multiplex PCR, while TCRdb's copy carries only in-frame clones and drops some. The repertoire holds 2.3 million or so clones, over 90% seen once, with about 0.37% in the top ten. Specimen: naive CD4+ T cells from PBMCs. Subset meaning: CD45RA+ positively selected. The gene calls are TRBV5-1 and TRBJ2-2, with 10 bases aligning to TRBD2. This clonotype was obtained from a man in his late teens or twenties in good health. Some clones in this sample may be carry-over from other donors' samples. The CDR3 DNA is TGCGCCAGCAGCTGGAGACTAGCGGGCTACGACGGAAACACCGGGGAGCTGTTTTTT. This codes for CASSWRLAGYDGNTGELFF.